The TCR beta chain under discussion was sequenced for a study of tumor-infiltrating lymphocytes in localized non-small cell lung cancer. V lost 3 bases and J lost 7, with 17 bases in between. CDR1 SGHDT and CDR2 YYEEEE come from the germline V gene. The CDR3 extends over 15 amino acids. This clone was seen a few times. The table came from immunoSEQ multiplex PCR; TCRdb's copy has only in-frame clones and leaves some out. The data hold more than 10,000 clones, with roughly 88% observed a single time. Sequenced input: uninvolved lung tissue not adjacent to the tumor. This chain uses TRBV5-6 with TRBJ2-1; D perhaps matches TRBD1 (6 bases). The receptor comes from a human donor with non-small cell lung cancer. The CDR3 is CASSSQGKIRNEQFF. DNA for the CDR3: TGTGCCAGCAGCTCCCAGGGGAAAATTAGAAATGAGCAGTTCTTC.